The 18 T cell receptor beta chains below come from one sample, sequenced in a study of blood T cell repertoires in COVID-19. The assay was immunoSEQ multiplex PCR, and TCRdb's table has in-frame clones only and misses some. The table shows over 130,000 clones, with almost 85% occurring only once. Material for sequencing was PBMCs or T cells enriched from blood (not recorded which). The receptors originated from a woman aged 45-60 years with acute COVID-19.

The CDR3: CASSLAGGTGELFF. CDR3 nucleotide sequence: TGTGCCAGCAGCTTGGCGGGAGGAACCGGGGAGCTGTTTTTT. The chain is built from TRBV7-3 and TRBJ2-2, with 8 bases matching TRBD2. Germline V gene lookup returns CDR1 SGHTA and CDR2 FQGTGA. J lost 5 bases, V lost 3 bases, and 2 bases had no gene match. The CDR3 loop spans 14 amino acids.

This clone appeared a single time. This chain uses TRBV7-2 with TRBJ1-1, with 7 bases that match TRBD1. Germline assignment: CDR1 SGHTA and CDR2 FQGNSA. The CDR3 length is 15 residues. Trimming at V came to 5 bases and at J to 4 bases, leaving 10 bases not matched to a gene. The CDR3 nucleotides read TGTGCCAGCAGCGAACAGGGGTTAGGGGGCACTGAAGCTTTCTTT. It encodes CASSEQGLGGTEAFF.

The chain links TRBV30 to TRBJ2-3; 11 bases agree with TRBD2. Trimming at V came to 8 bases and at J to 6 bases, leaving 16 bases not matched to a gene. The CDR3 runs 16 residues. From germline, CDR1 is GTSNPN and CDR2 SVGIG (reference sequence). CDR3: CAQGPPSGRPGDTQYF. In DNA, the CDR3 is TGTGCCCAAGGGCCCCCTAGCGGGAGGCCGGGGGATACGCAGTATTTT.

V and J are TRBV6-2 or TRBV6-3 and TRBJ2-7; D may be TRBD1 (5 bases). Germline lookup yields CDR1 MNHEY and CDR2 SVGEGT. Trimming removed 0 bases from V and 4 bases from J, with 13 bases in between. This CDR3 contains 15 residues. CDR3 loop: CASSYSQGRLYEQYF. The CDR3, as DNA: TGTGCCAGCAGTTACTCGCAGGGTCGCTTATACGAGCAGTACTTC.

V usage is TRBV27 and J usage is TRBJ2-1; no firm D call. This CDR3 is built from 15 residues. Germline V gene lookup returns CDR1 MNHEY and CDR2 SMNVEV (reference sequence). Trimming stripped 5 bases from V and 0 bases from J, with 11 bases between. CDR3 sequence: CASSLNRASYNEQFF. DNA for the CDR3: TGTGCCAGCAGTCTTAACAGAGCCTCCTACAATGAGCAGTTCTTC.

Concerning this clone itself: The same CDR3 can be traced to other DNA sequences in this sample. The V call is TRBV7-8, the J call TRBJ1-1; a possible D gene is TRBD1 (5 bases). V was cut by 2 bases and J by 1 base, with 8 bases left in between. Germline assignment: CDR1 SGHVS and CDR2 FQNEAQ. This CDR3 region has 14 residues. The DNA for the CDR3 is TGTGCCAGCAGCTTAAACACAGGGAACACTGAAGCTTTCTTT. Protein product: CASSLNTGNTEAFF. The entire variable domain, with the rest obtained from reference TRBV7-8 and TRBJ1-1, is as follows: GAGVSQSPRYKVAKRGQDVALRCDPISGHVSLFWYQQALGQGPEFLTYFQNEAQLDKSGLPSDRFFAERPEGSVSTLKIQRTQQEDSAVYLCASSLNTGNTEAFFGQGTRLTVV.

The rearrangement joins TRBV19 to TRBJ2-7; TRBD2 is a possible D gene (6 bases). CDR3 length: 16 amino acids. Trimming cost V 4 bases and J 3 bases, with 19 bases left between them. Germline CDR1 LNHDA, CDR2 SQIVND (reference sequence). CDR3 sequence reads: CASSRGGVGGNYEQYF. The CDR3 nucleotides are TGTGCCAGTAGTAGAGGTGGCGTTGGCGGGAACTACGAGCAGTACTTC.

The CDR3 loop reads CASSGYNEQFF. The CDR3 DNA follows: TGTGCCAGCAGCGGCTACAATGAGCAGTTCTTC. The chain uses TRBV2 and TRBJ2-1; D is uncertain. Trimming left V 6 bases short and J 3 bases short, with 3 bases between. From germline, CDR1 is SNHLY and CDR2 FYNNEI. This CDR3 has 11 amino acids.

This clone showed up just a few times. V gene TRBV6-5 combines with J gene TRBJ1-1; D is uncertain. Germline V gene data show CDR1 as MNHEY and CDR2 as SVGAGI. Between the trimmed V and J ends, which lost 4 bases and 5 bases, there was a span of 8 bases. This CDR3 region has 12 residues. The CDR3 sequence: CASSFTGTEAFF. DNA for the CDR3: TGTGCCAGCAGTTTCACGGGGACTGAAGCTTTCTTT.

The rearrangement joins TRBV9 to TRBJ2-3; 8 nucleotides line up with TRBD1. The V and J ends lost 3 bases and 4 bases, in that order; junction bases with no gene match: 10. From germline, CDR1 is SGDLS and CDR2 YYNGEE. The CDR3 covers 16 residues. CDR3 residues: CASSATAGGWADTQYF. In DNA, the CDR3 is TGTGCCAGCAGCGCCACCGCAGGGGGCTGGGCAGATACGCAGTATTTT.

V and J are TRBV5-6 and TRBJ2-2, with a weak D call TRBD1 (5 bases). Trimming pared 5 bases from V and 4 bases from J, leaving 12 bases between. Per germline, CDR1 SGHDT and CDR2 YYEEEE. This CDR3 has 14 residues. The CDR3 sequence is CASSTARVTGELFF. CDR3 DNA sequence: TGTGCCAGCAGTACAGCCAGGGTCACCGGGGAGCTGTTTTTT. The full variable domain, with the rest looked up from reference TRBV5-6 and TRBJ2-2, is DAGVTQSPTHLIKTRGQQVTLRCSPKSGHDTVSWYQQALGQGPQFIFQYYEEEERQRGNFPDRFSGHQFPNYSSELNVNALLLGDSALYLCASSTARVTGELFFGEGSRLTVL.

The V and J genes are TRBV3-1 (or the pseudogene TRBV3-2) and TRBJ2-5, with 7 nucleotides matching TRBD2. The CDR3 contains 15 residues. CDR1 is LGHDT and CDR2 is YNNKEL in the germline V gene (reference sequence). Unmatched junction bases numbered 8, after V lost 3 bases and J lost 4 bases. CDR3 coding DNA: TGTGCCAGCAGCCACCCAGGGAGGGGACGAGAGACCCAGTACTTC. It specifies CASSHPGRGRETQYF.

The chain employs TRBV5-1 and TRBJ1-1; D uncertain. Trimming pared 1 base from V and 1 base from J, leaving 8 bases between. Germline CDR1 reads SGHRS; CDR2 reads YFSETQ. This CDR3 spans 14 amino acids. The DNA for the CDR3 is TGCGCCAGCAGCTTGTACCGGGGGAACACTGAAGCTTTCTTT. Encoded protein: CASSLYRGNTEAFF.

Here the CDR3 reads CATGRLAGANEQFF. CDR3 coding DNA: TGCGCCACCGGCCGGCTAGCGGGAGCCAATGAGCAGTTCTTC. The gene calls are TRBV5-1 and TRBJ2-1, with 10 nucleotides matching TRBD2. This CDR3 has 14 residues. V lost 9 bases and J lost 6; bases outside the gene matches: 9. Germline-derived CDR1 and CDR2 are SGHRS and YFSETQ.

This clone was recorded only once. The chain employs TRBV10-3 and TRBJ1-1; TRBD1 aligns across 9 bases. This CDR3 is built from 15 residues. The V and J ends lost 11 bases and 2 bases, in that order; junction bases with no gene match: 12. Germline CDR1 ENHRY, CDR2 SYGVKD. The CDR3 is CAQSDQDRGNTEAFF. The CDR3 DNA sequence: TGTGCCCAATCAGACCAGGACAGGGGAAACACTGAAGCTTTCTTT.

This rearrangement joins TRBV11-2 to TRBJ1-4; 9 bases are shared with TRBD1. The CDR3 is 16 residues long. Per germline, CDR1 SGHAT and CDR2 FQNNGV. After removal of 4 bases from V and 5 bases from J, the junction contained 8 bases not matched to a gene. As DNA, the CDR3 is TGTGCCAGCAGCTCATATGCCGGGACAGGGAATGAAAAACTGTTTTTT. It translates to CASSSYAGTGNEKLFF.

V and J are TRBV2 and TRBJ1-1; D is unclear. The CDR3 extends over 13 amino acids. Trimming cost V 4 bases and J 1 base, with 7 bases left between them. CDR1 SNHLY and CDR2 FYNNEI come from the germline V gene. CDR3 in amino acids: CASSVVANTEAFF. CDR3 nucleotide sequence: TGTGCCAGCAGTGTTGTAGCGAACACTGAAGCTTTCTTT.

This clone was observed a single time. The chain is built from TRBV2 and TRBJ2-7, with D possibly being TRBD2 (7 bases). Germline CDR1 reads SNHLY; CDR2 reads FYNNEI. Trimming pared 5 bases from V and 7 bases from J, leaving 24 bases between. This CDR3 is 16 amino acids long. CDR3 region: CASSPRGGQQGGEQYF. The CDR3 region has the DNA TGTGCCAGCAGTCCTAGGGGGGGCCAACAGGGCGGAGAGCAGTACTTC.